The 2 T cell receptor beta chains in this list originate from one sample, sequenced in a study of T-cell reconstitution after alpha-beta-depleted transplantation in children. Unique molecular identifiers were incorporated during preparation of the TCRbeta library. TCRdb re-derived calls from the PCR reads in MiXCR, one entry per CDR3 protein. The sample yields 450,000 to 550,000 distinct CDR3 sequences, approximately 10% seen once. The sample consisted of PBMCs, mostly from graft donor cells, taken 180 days after TCRalphabeta/CD19-depleted stem cell transplant. Source of these receptors: a female patient aged 2-15 years who had a stem cell transplant for aplastic anemia, so the T cells may come from the graft donor.

The DNA of the CDR3 is TGTGCCAGCAGCCCCGTCGGGGGCCCTAACTATGGCTACACCTTC. Translation: CASSPVGGPNYGYTF. The gene calls are TRBV12-3 or TRBV12-4 and TRBJ1-2, with a weak D call TRBD1 (6 bases). V was cut by 6 bases and J by 0 bases, with 14 bases left in between. This CDR3 comprises 15 residues.

This clonotype was picked up a small number of times. The chain links TRBV6-5 to TRBJ2-7; 9 positions agree with TRBD1. V was clipped by 4 bases and J by 5 bases; unmatched bases: 9. This CDR3 has 15 residues. The germline CDR1 and CDR2 sequences are MNHEY and SVGAGI. CDR3 region: CASSFRTGAADEQYF. The CDR3 DNA reads as TGTGCCAGCAGTTTCAGGACAGGGGCGGCGGACGAGCAGTACTTC.